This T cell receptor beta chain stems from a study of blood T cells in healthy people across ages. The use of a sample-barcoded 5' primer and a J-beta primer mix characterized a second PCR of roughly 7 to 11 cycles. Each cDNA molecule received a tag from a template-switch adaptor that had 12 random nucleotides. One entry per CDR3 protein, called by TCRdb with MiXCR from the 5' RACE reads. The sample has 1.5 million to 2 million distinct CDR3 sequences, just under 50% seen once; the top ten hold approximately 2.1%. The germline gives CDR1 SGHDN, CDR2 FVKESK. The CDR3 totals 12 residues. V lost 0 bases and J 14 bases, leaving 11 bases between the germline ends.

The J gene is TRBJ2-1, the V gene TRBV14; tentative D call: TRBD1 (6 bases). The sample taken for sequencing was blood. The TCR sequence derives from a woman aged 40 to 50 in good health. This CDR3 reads CASSQDWGRKFF. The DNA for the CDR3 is TGTGCCAGCAGCCAAGACTGGGGGCGGAAGTTCTTC.